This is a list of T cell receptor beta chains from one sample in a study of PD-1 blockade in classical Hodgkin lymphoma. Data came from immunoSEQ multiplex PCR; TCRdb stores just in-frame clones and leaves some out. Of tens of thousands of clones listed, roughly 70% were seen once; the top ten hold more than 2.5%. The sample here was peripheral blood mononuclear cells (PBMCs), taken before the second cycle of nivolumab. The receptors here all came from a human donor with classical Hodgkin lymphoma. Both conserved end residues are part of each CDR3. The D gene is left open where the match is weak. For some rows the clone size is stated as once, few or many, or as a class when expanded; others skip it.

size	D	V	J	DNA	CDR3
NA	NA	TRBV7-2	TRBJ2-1	TGTGCCAGCAGCCCTGGGACCCAGGAGCAGTTCTTC	CASSPGTQEQFF
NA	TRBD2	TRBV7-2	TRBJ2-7	TGTGCCAGCAGCTCTACCGGGAGGTACTACGAGCAGTACTTC	CASSSTGRYYEQYF
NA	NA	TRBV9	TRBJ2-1	TGTGCCAGCAGCGTAGAGGACCCTAGAAGGGGGGACAATGAGCAGTTCTTC	CASSVEDPRRGDNEQFF
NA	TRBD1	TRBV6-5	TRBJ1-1	TGTGCCAGCAGTTACACGACAGGGTCGGGTGAAGCTTTCTTT	CASSYTTGSGEAFF
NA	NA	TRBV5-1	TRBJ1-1	TGCGCCAGCAGTCGAGAGACAGGGAACACTGAAGCTTTCTTT	CASSRETGNTEAFF
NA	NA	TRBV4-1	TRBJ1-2	TGCGCCAGCAGCCAAGATGGCCAGGGCTCTAACTATGGCTACACCTTC	CASSQDGQGSNYGYTF
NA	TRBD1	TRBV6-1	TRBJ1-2	TGTGCCAGCAGTGCTTACCAGGGGGCTTATGGCTACACCTTC	CASSAYQGAYGYTF
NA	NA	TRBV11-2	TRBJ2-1	TGTGCCAGCACCGATCAGCCCAGGGCCTACAATGAGCAGTTCTTC	CASTDQPRAYNEQFF
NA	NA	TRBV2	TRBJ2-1	TGTGCCAGCATTAGGCTGCCGTGGGGGGATGAGCAGTTCTTC	CASIRLPWGDEQFF
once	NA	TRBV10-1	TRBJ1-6	TGCGCCAGCTCGGAACGTCTTGATCAGGGGCCCCATAATTCACCCCTCCACTTT	CASSERLDQGPHNSPLHF
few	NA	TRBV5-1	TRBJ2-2	TGCGCCAGCAGCTTGGGGGAACTGAACACCGGGGAGCTGTTTTTT	CASSLGELNTGELFF
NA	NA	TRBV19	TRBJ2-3	TGTGCCAGTAGTATAACCTATTACACAGATACGCAGTATTTT	CASSITYYTDTQYF
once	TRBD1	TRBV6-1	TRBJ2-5	TGTGCCAGCAGCTCCGGACAGGGAAAAGAGACCCAGTACTTC	CASSSGQGKETQYF
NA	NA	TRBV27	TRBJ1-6	TGTGCCAGCGGAAGGCAAAATTCACCCCTCCACTTT	CASGRQNSPLHF
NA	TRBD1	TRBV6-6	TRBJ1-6	TGTGCCGGCCAGACAGGGGCGTCCTATAATTCACCCCTCCACTTT	CAGQTGASYNSPLHF
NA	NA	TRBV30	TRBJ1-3	TGTGCCTGCCCGTCTGGAAACACCATATATTTT	CACPSGNTIYF
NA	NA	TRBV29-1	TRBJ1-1	TGCAGCGTTGAATTGCCAGGGAAGAATGAAGCTTTCTTT	CSVELPGKNEAFF
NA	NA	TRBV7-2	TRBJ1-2	TGTGCCAGCAGTTTTACCGCGGGACCGCAAGGGGATGGCTACACCTTC	CASSFTAGPQGDGYTF
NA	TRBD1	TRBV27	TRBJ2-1	TGTGCCAGCAGTTTCAGAAAGGGAGGGACAGGGTACAATGAGCAGTTCTTC	CASSFRKGGTGYNEQFF
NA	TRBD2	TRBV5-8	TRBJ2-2	TGTGCCAGCAGCCACTCCCCCCCGAAGACTAGCGGGGTTTTCACCGGGGAGCTGTTTTTT	CASSHSPPKTSGVFTGELFF
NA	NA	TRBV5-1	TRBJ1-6	TGCGCCAGCAGCTTTGGGGATGATAATTCACCCCTCCACTTT	CASSFGDDNSPLHF
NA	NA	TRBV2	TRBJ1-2	TGTGCCAGCAGTGAAGCGTTAACGACGGAAGGTGATGGCTACACCTTC	CASSEALTTEGDGYTF
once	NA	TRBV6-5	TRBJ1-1	TGTGCCAGCAGTTACAAAGGCGGAGGAGGCACTGAAGCTTTCTTT	CASSYKGGGGTEAFF
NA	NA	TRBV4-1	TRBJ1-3	TGCGCCAGCAGCCAAGATGAGGTTCTCGGAAACACCATATATTTT	CASSQDEVLGNTIYF
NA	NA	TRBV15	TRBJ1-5	TGTGCCACCAGCAGAGATCGCAATCAGCCCCAGCATTTT	CATSRDRNQPQHF
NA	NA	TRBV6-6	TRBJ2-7	TGTGCCAGCAGTTTCGAGGAGGCCTACGAGCAGTACTTC	CASSFEEAYEQYF
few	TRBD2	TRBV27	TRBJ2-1	TGTGCCAGCCGACTAGCGGGTTCCAATGAGCAGTTCTTC	CASRLAGSNEQFF
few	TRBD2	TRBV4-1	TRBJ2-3	TGCGCCAGCAGCCAAGGGCCGGGACTAGCGATCGTTACGCAGTATTTT	CASSQGPGLAIVTQYF
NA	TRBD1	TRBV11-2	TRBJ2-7	TGTGCCAGCAGCTTCCACAGGGGTGTGGGGTACGAGCAGTACTTC	CASSFHRGVGYEQYF
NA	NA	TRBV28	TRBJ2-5	TGTGCCAGCAGCAGCCGGTTGGGGTCATCACTCCGGGAGACCCAGTACTTC	CASSSRLGSSLRETQYF
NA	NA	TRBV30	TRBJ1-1	TGTGCCTGGAGTGTTCCGATTACGGGCGGCGCTTTCTTT	CAWSVPITGGAFF
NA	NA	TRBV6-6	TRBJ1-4	TGTGCCAGCAGTCCCCGTAGCGCTCGGGGTAATGAAAAACTGTTTTTT	CASSPRSARGNEKLFF
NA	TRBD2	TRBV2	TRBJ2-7	TGTGCCAGCAGACCCGGGAGGGGGACCTCCTACGAGCAGTACTTC	CASRPGRGTSYEQYF
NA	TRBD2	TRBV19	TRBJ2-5	TGTGCCAGTAGTAGGGGAGGGGAGACCCAGTACTTC	CASSRGGETQYF
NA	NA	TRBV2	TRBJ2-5	TGTGCCAGCAGTGAGGGAAGGGTTGAGACCCAGTACTTC	CASSEGRVETQYF
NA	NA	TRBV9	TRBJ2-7	TGTGCCAGCAGCGTTGACAGCACCTACGAGCAGTACTTC	CASSVDSTYEQYF
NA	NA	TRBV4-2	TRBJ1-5	TGTGCCAGCAGCCAAGAGGTAGGCAGGAACCTTGGCAATCAGCCCCAGCATTTT	CASSQEVGRNLGNQPQHF
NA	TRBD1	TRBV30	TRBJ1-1	TGTGCCTGGAGTGTCCCGACAGGGGAGCCTGAAGCTTTCTTT	CAWSVPTGEPEAFF
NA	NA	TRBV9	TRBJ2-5	TGTGCCAGCAGCGTAGATACTAGCCTCAGCCAAGAGACCCAGTACTTC	CASSVDTSLSQETQYF
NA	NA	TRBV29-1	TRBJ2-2	TGCAGCGTTGAAGAGGGGGTTCCCGGGGAGCTGTTTTTT	CSVEEGVPGELFF
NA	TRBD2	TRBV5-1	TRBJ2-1	TGCGCCAGCAGCACGGGTATCGGGGGGGCCTGGGCTGAGCAGTTCTTC	CASSTGIGGAWAEQFF
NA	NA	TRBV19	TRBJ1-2	TGTGCCAGTACGGGCGGGTATACCTATGGCTACACCTTC	CASTGGYTYGYTF
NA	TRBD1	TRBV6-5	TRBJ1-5	TGTGCCAGCAGTCCAAACAGGGGGGTCAATCAGCCCCAGCATTTT	CASSPNRGVNQPQHF
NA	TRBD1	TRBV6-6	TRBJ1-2	TGTGCCAGCAGCCCTATTATGACAGGGAGGGCGGAGGGCTACACCTTC	CASSPIMTGRAEGYTF
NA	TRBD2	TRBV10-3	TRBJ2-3	TGTGCCATCAGTGAGCTAGCGGGGGGGAGCACAGATACGCAGTATTTT	CAISELAGGSTDTQYF
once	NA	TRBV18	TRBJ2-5	TGTGCCAGCTCACCACCGCTGGGGCTCGGGGAGACCCAGTACTTC	CASSPPLGLGETQYF
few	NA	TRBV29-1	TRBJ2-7	TGCAGCGTTGAGGTCAGGGATACTTACGAGCAGTACTTC	CSVEVRDTYEQYF
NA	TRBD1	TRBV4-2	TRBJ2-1	TGTGCCAGCAGCCACCCGACAGGGGATTCTATAAATGAGCAGTTCTTC	CASSHPTGDSINEQFF
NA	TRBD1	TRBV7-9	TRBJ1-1	TGTGCCAGCAGCCCTCACTCGACAGGGGGGAACACTGAAGCTTTCTTT	CASSPHSTGGNTEAFF
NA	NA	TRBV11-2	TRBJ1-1	TGTGCCAGCAGCCTTGCAGGGGACACTGAAGCTTTCTTT	CASSLAGDTEAFF
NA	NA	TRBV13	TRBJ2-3	TGTGCCAGCAGCTTACAGACCGATCCGCAGTATTTT	CASSLQTDPQYF
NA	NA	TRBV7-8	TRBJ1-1	TGTGCCAGCAGCTTAGCCCGACTAGTGATACTCAACACTGAAGCTTTCTTT	CASSLARLVILNTEAFF
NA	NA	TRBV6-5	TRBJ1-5	TGTGCCAGCAGTTCTGGACTGATCAATCAGCCCCAGCATTTT	CASSSGLINQPQHF
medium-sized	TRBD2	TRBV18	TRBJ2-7	TGTGCCACCCGGCGGAGCGGGGAAGGCGAGCAGTACTTC	CATRRSGEGEQYF
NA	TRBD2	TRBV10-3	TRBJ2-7	TGTGCCATCAGTGGACGGACTAGCGGGGGGGCGGACGAGCAGTACTTC	CAISGRTSGGADEQYF
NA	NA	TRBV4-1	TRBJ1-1	TGCGCCAGCCATGGTCTTCTACGGAACACTGAAGCTTTCTTT	CASHGLLRNTEAFF
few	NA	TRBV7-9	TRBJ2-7	TGTGCCAGCAGCTCAACCATCGGTGATCCCTACGAGCAGTACTTC	CASSSTIGDPYEQYF
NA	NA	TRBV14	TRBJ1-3	TGTGCCAGCAGCCAAGATAGTTTCCTTGGAAACACCATATATTTT	CASSQDSFLGNTIYF
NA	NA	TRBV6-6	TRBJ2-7	TGTGCCAGCAGTCAGGGGGGGAGCTCCTACGAGCAGTACTTC	CASSQGGSSYEQYF